This TCR beta chain comes out of a study of vaccination and CD4 T cells after COVID-19. Study-level background: Post-COVID draws came a median approximately 93 days after diagnosis (range 35 to 161).

The treatment here: approximately 9-day PBMC culture with coronavirus spike peptide pools or control peptides (ViraFEST assay). The CDR3 totals 13 residues. Germline trimming cut 2 bases from V and 8 bases from J; bases unmatched to any gene: 5. CDR1 SGHTA and CDR2 FQGTGA come from the germline V gene. This clonotype was counted a few times. Its specificity is unknown. Oncomine TCR Beta short-read sequencing was applied to DNA from cultured CD4+ T cells. Via MiXCR, TCRdb re-called the PCR reads, giving one row per CDR3 protein. The sample has just over 14,000 distinct CDR3 sequences, roughly 52% seen once.

The TCR was taken from a human donor who had recovered from COVID-19. The sample comprised CD4+ T cells from blood, cultured in vitro. V is TRBV7-3 and J is TRBJ1-2, with TRBD1 matching 7 bases. The CDR3 here is CASSLSQGGGYTF. CDR3 in DNA: TGTGCCAGCAGCTTATCCCAGGGGGGAGGCTACACCTTC.